The 9 T cell receptor beta chains below all came from one sample that was sequenced in a study of metastatic and nonmetastatic thyroid tumors. TCRdb reassembled clones from the PCR reads with MiXCR. The table has roughly 4,600 clones, around 21% seen once. No treatment had been given to any patient before thyroid surgery. Sequenced sample: tumor tissue. The receptor source for this set is a male donor with papillary thyroid cancer or a benign thyroid nodule (not recorded which). Some clones in this sample may be carry-over from other donors' samples.

This clone was seen ten or more times. V is TRBV5-1 and J is TRBJ2-1; D uncertain. The CDR3 consists of 13 residues. Trimming cost V 0 bases and J 5 bases, with 6 bases left between them. CDR1 and CDR2 from the germline V gene are SGHRS and YFSETQ. CDR3 residues: CASSLGDHNEQFF. The CDR3 DNA sequence: TGCGCCAGCAGCTTGGGAGACCACAATGAGCAGTTCTTC.

This clone was found a few times. V usage is TRBV19 and J usage is TRBJ1-2, with TRBD1 matching 7 bases. CDR3 size: 15 residues. J lost 0 bases, V lost 8 bases, and 9 bases had no gene match. Germline V gene data show CDR1 as LNHDA and CDR2 as SQIVND (reference sequence). The CDR3 here is CASGPRDSPNYGYTF. CDR3 nucleotides: TGTGCCAGTGGGCCACGGGACAGTCCTAACTATGGCTACACCTTC.

This clone has a handful of counts. The chain couples TRBV27 to TRBJ2-1, with D possibly TRBD2 on 7 matching bases. Germline CDR1 is MNHEY and CDR2 is SMNVEV (reference sequence). The CDR3 runs 14 residues. V was clipped by 3 bases and J by 2 bases, with 8 bases between them. In nucleotides, the CDR3 is TGTGCCAGCAGTTTCGGGGGGCCCTACAATGAGCAGTTCTTC. Translated: CASSFGGPYNEQFF.

This clone has at least ten counts. V and J are TRBV20-1 and TRBJ2-7; unclear D gene. Germline V lookup: CDR1 DFQATT, CDR2 SNEGSKA (reference sequence). V lost 5 bases and J 6 bases, leaving 20 bases between the germline ends. There are 14 residues in the CDR3. DNA for the CDR3: TGCAGTGCTCCCGCTGAGTCCCGGTTCGGCGAGCAGTACTTC. Translating gives CSAPAESRFGEQYF.

This clone was observed a handful of times. V gene TRBV28 combines with J gene TRBJ2-7; no firm D call. The V gene lost 3 bases and the J gene lost 3 bases, with 9 bases spanning the gap. The CDR3 totals 13 residues. Germline V gives CDR1 MDHEN, CDR2 SYDVKM. In DNA, the CDR3 is TGTGCCAGCAGTTTTTCGTTCAGCTACGAGCAGTACTTC. Translated: CASSFSFSYEQYF.

This clone was seen a handful of times. The chain couples TRBV19 to TRBJ2-7; TRBD2 aligns across 10 bases. CDR1 LNHDA and CDR2 SQIVND come from the germline V gene (reference sequence). The CDR3 runs 15 residues. V lost 3 bases to trimming and J lost 3 bases; unmatched junction nucleotides: 5. The CDR3: CASSIGAGGIYEQYF. Here the CDR3 DNA reads TGTGCCAGTAGTATTGGAGCGGGAGGGATCTACGAGCAGTACTTC. The full variable domain, its missing parts supplied by reference TRBV19 and TRBJ2-7, is DGGITQSPKYLFRKEGQNVTLSCEQNLNHDAMYWYRQDPGQGLRLIYYSQIVNDFQKGDIAEGYSVSREKKESFPLTVTSAQKNPTAFYLCASSIGAGGIYEQYFGPGTRLTVT.

The chain carries TRBV6-1 and TRBJ1-2, with a tentative D call TRBD1 (6 bases). Germline CDR1 MNHNS, CDR2 SASEGT. V dropped 7 bases and J dropped 5 bases, with 20 bases sitting between them. This CDR3 comprises 15 residues. CDR3 loop: CASTNSRGGWYGYTF. The CDR3 DNA is TGTGCCAGCACTAATTCACGAGGGGGATGGTATGGCTACACCTTC.

This clone appeared a few times. The V call is TRBV6-1, the J call TRBJ1-1, with 8 nucleotides matching TRBD2. Matching the DNA end better, TRBJ2-5 makes the J call doubtful. Germline-derived CDR1 and CDR2 are MNHNS and SASEGT. This CDR3 region has 15 residues. DNA of the CDR3: TGTGCCAGCAGCAAAGCCCTATCGGGGGGGCGAACCCAGTACTTC. This translates into CASSKALSGGRTQYF.

The chain employs TRBV20-1 and TRBJ1-1; 7 bases fit TRBD1. The CDR3 consists of 14 residues. V lost 3 bases to trimming and J lost 4 bases; unmatched junction nucleotides: 8. Germline V gene data show CDR1 as DFQATT and CDR2 as SNEGSKA (reference sequence). The CDR3, as DNA: TGCAGTGCTAGGGATACCAGGGGGACCACTGAAGCTTTCTTT. Encoded protein: CSARDTRGTTEAFF.